What follows is one T cell receptor beta chain and its context. Its specificity is not known. This may arise from a read error, as a much more abundant clone is one base away. The data stem from a study of blood T cells in healthy people across ages. Background on the study: Capture by template switching was about one barcoded beta molecule per two T cells. Study-wide results and caveats: Estimated diversity that came from one million T cells was considered an underestimate. CMV status of donors was unknown, possibly confounding expanded clonotype changes.

Alongside a J-beta primer mix, a sample-barcoded 5' primer served in a second PCR lasting about 6 to 11 cycles. TCRdb re-called the 5' RACE reads through MiXCR, storing one row per CDR3 protein. The sample lists approximately 800,000 distinct CDR3 sequences, roughly 35% occurring once. Samples had at least 7 million PBMCs isolated from them. The CDR3 consists of 16 residues. The germline CDR1 and CDR2 sequences are LGHDT and YNNKEL (reference sequence). This chain links TRBV3-1 with TRBJ2-3; possibly TRBD2 for D (6 bases). The sequenced sample consisted of blood. This TCR was sampled from a man aged 18-30 years in good health. CDR3 amino acids: CASSQDFGGSTDAQYF. CDR3 DNA sequence: TGTGCCAGCAGCCAAGATTTTGGGGGGAGCACAGATGCGCAGTATTTT.